This TCR beta chain was retrieved from a study of shared T cell receptors in the human thymus. This clone was observed once. TCRdb's table, derived via immunoSEQ multiplex PCR, lists solely in-frame clones and lacks some. The repertoire holds under 450,000 clones, 95% seen once, with approximately 0.02% in the top ten. Germline values: CDR1 SGHTA, CDR2 FQGNSA. Trimming shortened V by 5 bases and J by 8 bases, and 16 bases separated the two germline ends. The CDR3 extends over 14 amino acids. This chain connects TRBV7-2 to TRBJ2-1; D ambiguous. The TCR originated in a human donor. The material sequenced was thymocytes. CDR3: CASSPNRKGDEQFF. Here the CDR3 DNA reads TGTGCCAGCAGCCCTAACCGGAAGGGCGATGAGCAGTTCTTC.